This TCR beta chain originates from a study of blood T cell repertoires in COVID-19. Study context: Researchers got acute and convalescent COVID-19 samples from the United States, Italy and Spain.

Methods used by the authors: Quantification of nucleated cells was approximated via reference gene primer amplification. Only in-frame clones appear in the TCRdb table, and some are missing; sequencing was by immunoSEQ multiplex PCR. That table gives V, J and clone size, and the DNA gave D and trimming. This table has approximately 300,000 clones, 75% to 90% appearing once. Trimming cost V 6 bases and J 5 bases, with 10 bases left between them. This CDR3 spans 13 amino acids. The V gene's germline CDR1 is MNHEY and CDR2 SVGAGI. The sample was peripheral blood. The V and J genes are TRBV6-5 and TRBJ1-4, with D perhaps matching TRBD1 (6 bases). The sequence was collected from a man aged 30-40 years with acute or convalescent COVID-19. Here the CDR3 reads CASRGGRNEKLFF. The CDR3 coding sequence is TGTGCCAGCAGAGGGGGACGAAATGAAAAACTGTTTTTT.